The next 27 T cell receptor beta chains were all read from a single sample in a study of technical replicates of blood from several donors. Profiled with immunoSEQ multiplex PCR; TCRdb holds only in-frame clones, not every one. The repertoire holds about 85,000 clones, with roughly 94% as singletons. The material sequenced was T cells isolated from PBMCs. The source is a human donor in good health.

The rearrangement uses TRBV6-5 and TRBJ1-2, with D unclear. V was trimmed by 5 bases and J by 8 bases, leaving 15 bases between them. Germline V gene data show CDR1 as MNHEY and CDR2 as SVGAGI. The CDR3 runs 13 residues. The CDR3 DNA sequence: TGTGCCAGCAGTGAGGCCCCCCGGTACGGCTACACCTTC. Protein sequence: CASSEAPRYGYTF.

The chain combines TRBV5-4 with TRBJ2-5; 7 nucleotides align to TRBD1. This CDR3 contains 15 residues. Germline-derived CDR1 and CDR2 are SGHNT and YYREEE (reference sequence). Losses at the gene ends were 4 bases for V and 2 bases for J; bases not matched to a gene: 8. In nucleotides, the CDR3 is TGTGCCAGCAGCATTTGGACAGGCCAACAAGAGACCCAGTACTTC. This translates into CASSIWTGQQETQYF.

The chain has TRBV15 and TRBJ2-2; D perhaps matches TRBD1 (6 bases). Looked up from germline, CDR1 is LNHNV and CDR2 is YYDKDF (reference sequence). This CDR3 spans 17 amino acids. V was cut by 3 bases and J by 2 bases, with 16 bases left in between. The CDR3 is CATSSGDTGINTGELFF. CDR3 DNA sequence: TGTGCCACCAGCAGCGGAGATACAGGGATAAACACCGGGGAGCTGTTTTTT.

This chain links TRBV19 with TRBJ1-2; TRBD1 matches at 12 bases. Germline V gives CDR1 LNHDA, CDR2 SQIVND (reference sequence). The junction had 9 bases not matched to a gene; V was cut back by 4 bases and J by 3 bases. The CDR3 length is 17 residues. As DNA, the CDR3 is TGTGCCAGTAGTACGGGACAGGGGGCAGGGATCGACTATGGCTACACCTTC. Its translation: CASSTGQGAGIDYGYTF.

The genes are TRBV27 and TRBJ2-7; possible D gene TRBD1, 7 bases. Trimming left V 6 bases short and J 3 bases short, with 21 bases between. CDR1 and CDR2 from the germline V gene are MNHEY and SMNVEV (reference sequence). The CDR3 covers 16 residues. As DNA, the CDR3 is TGTGCCAGCAGGAAACCCCAGGGGGGTTTAGACTACGAGCAGTACTTC. Its protein is CASRKPQGGLDYEQYF.

The V call is TRBV20-1, the J call TRBJ1-1; D unclear. V gave up 3 bases and J gave up 2 bases, with 4 bases separating them. The CDR3 has 11 amino acids. Germline CDR1 is DFQATT and CDR2 is SNEGSKA (reference sequence). In DNA form, the CDR3 reads TGCAGTGCTAGTAGTAACACTGAAGCTTTCTTT. This translates into CSASSNTEAFF.

This chain uses TRBV5-1 with TRBJ2-1, with no clear D. The CDR3 spans 11 residues. Trimming removed 0 bases at V and 11 bases at J, with 6 bases between. The germline CDR1 and CDR2 sequences are SGHRS and YFSETQ. The CDR3 DNA sequence: TGCGCCAGCAGCTTGGAACAGAAGCAGTTCTTC. It yields the protein CASSLEQKQFF.

In this sample, this clone turned up once. V usage is TRBV7-3 and J usage is TRBJ1-1, with D perhaps TRBD1 (5 bases). The CDR3 contains 13 residues. Trimming removed 5 bases from V and 4 bases from J, with 11 bases in between. Germline V gives CDR1 SGHTA, CDR2 FQGTGA. CDR3 in amino acids: CASSRTTGTEAFF. The CDR3 DNA is TGTGCCAGCAGCCGGACAACTGGCACTGAAGCTTTCTTT.

The J gene is TRBJ2-1, the V gene TRBV7-2, with D perhaps TRBD2 (5 bases). V lost 2 bases and J 5 bases, leaving 13 bases between the germline ends. Looked up from germline, CDR1 is SGHTA and CDR2 is FQGNSA. The CDR3 covers 15 residues. In DNA, the CDR3 is TGTGCCAGCAGCTTATCACTAGTCCTAAACAATGAGCAGTTCTTC. It codes for CASSLSLVLNNEQFF.

The table lists this clone with a count of one. The chain couples TRBV27 to TRBJ1-3; no definite D call. This CDR3 comprises 14 residues. The V end lost 5 bases, the J end lost 4 bases, and 12 bases lay between the germline ends. Germline V gives CDR1 MNHEY, CDR2 SMNVEV (reference sequence). CDR3 region: CASSLGVPGNTIYF. As DNA, the CDR3 is TGTGCCAGCAGTCTCGGGGTACCGGGAAACACCATATATTTT.

The chain is built from TRBV7-2 and TRBJ2-3, with D hard to call. V was pared by 2 bases and J by 5 bases, with 8 bases between. From germline, CDR1 is SGHTA and CDR2 FQGNSA. The CDR3 spans 13 residues. The CDR3 sequence is CASSLKSGDTQYF. In nucleotides, the CDR3 is TGTGCCAGCAGCTTAAAGTCAGGAGATACGCAGTATTTT.

This clone was detected only once. This chain uses TRBV10-1 with TRBJ2-1; TRBD1 matches 7 bases. With V trimmed by 6 bases and J by 2 bases, 4 bases remained unmatched. Germline V CDR1 and CDR2: WNHNN, SYGVQD (reference sequence). The CDR3 consists of 14 residues. The CDR3 spells CASRGDSPYNEQFF. The DNA of the CDR3 is TGCGCCAGCAGGGGGGACAGCCCCTACAATGAGCAGTTCTTC.

The CDR3 DNA reads TGTGCCAGCAGTTATAGCGGGGGGGGATACAATGAGCAGTTCTTC. Protein sequence: CASSYSGGGYNEQFF. The genes are TRBV5-4 and TRBJ2-1; 11 bases map to TRBD2. V was clipped by 5 bases and J by 4 bases; unmatched bases: 5. Germline CDR1 reads SGHNT; CDR2 reads YYREEE (reference sequence). The CDR3 loop spans 15 amino acids.

V gene TRBV30 combines with J gene TRBJ1-5, with D hard to call. CDR1 and CDR2 from the germline V gene are GTSNPN and SVGIG (reference sequence). The CDR3 is made up of 14 amino acids. Trimming stripped 2 bases from V and 4 bases from J, with 12 bases between. This CDR3 is CAWSPPPGNQPQHF. CDR3 sequence (DNA): TGTGCCTGGAGTCCGCCTCCGGGGAATCAGCCCCAGCATTTT.

V gene TRBV29-1 combines with J gene TRBJ2-2; TRBD1 is a possible D gene (5 bases). The CDR3 spans 13 residues. The V gene's germline CDR1 is SQVTM and CDR2 ANQGSEA. V lost 6 bases to trimming and J lost 5 bases, with 13 bases between them. This chain's CDR3 is CSVLTRGTGELFF. Here the CDR3 DNA reads TGCAGCGTCCTGACAAGGGGTACCGGGGAGCTGTTTTTT.

This rearrangement joins TRBV28 to TRBJ1-2, with D tentatively TRBD1 (6 bases). The V gene lost 3 bases and the J gene lost 4 bases, with 21 bases spanning the gap. The CDR3 sequence is 17 residues long. Per germline, CDR1 MDHEN and CDR2 SYDVKM. In nucleotides, the CDR3 is TGTGCCAGCAGTTTTCGGAGTGGGGGGGGCGCTGGCTATGGCTACACCTTC. It encodes CASSFRSGGGAGYGYTF.

This chain connects TRBV29-1 to TRBJ1-2; 8 nucleotides agree with TRBD1. The CDR3 is made up of 12 amino acids. CDR1 and CDR2 (germline): SQVTM, ANQGSEA. V dropped 6 bases and J dropped 3; count of bases not matched to a gene: 3. CDR3 bases: TGCAGCGTCATACAGGGGGACTATGGCTACACCTTC. This gives the protein CSVIQGDYGYTF.

V gene TRBV19 combines with J gene TRBJ2-3; 11 nucleotides line up with TRBD2. J was trimmed by 1 base and V by 3 bases; bases with no gene match: 9. The CDR3 sequence is 18 residues long. Germline CDR1 is LNHDA and CDR2 is SQIVND (reference sequence). CDR3 in DNA: TGTGCCAGTAGTATTAAGGTGACTAGCGGGATTCGCACAGATACGCAGTATTTT. Protein: CASSIKVTSGIRTDTQYF.

This chain links TRBV6-1 with TRBJ2-7; 13 bases match TRBD2. The CDR3 length is 15 residues. Germline values: CDR1 MNHNS, CDR2 SASEGT. The trim removed 8 bases at V and 6 bases at J, leaving 10 bases unmatched. The CDR3 DNA is TGTGCCAGCCGGACTAGCGGGAGCCTTGGGCGCGAGCAGTACTTC. As protein: CASRTSGSLGREQYF.

This clone occurred a few times. The chain couples TRBV19 to TRBJ2-4; D is unclear. Trimming stripped 3 bases from V and 3 bases from J, with 15 bases between. The germline CDR1 and CDR2 sequences are LNHDA and SQIVND (reference sequence). CDR3 length: 16 residues. Here the CDR3 reads CASSIEAPLGKNIQYF. As DNA, the CDR3 is TGTGCCAGTAGTATTGAGGCTCCCCTAGGCAAAAACATTCAGTACTTC.

The chain joins TRBV18 to TRBJ2-7, with D possibly TRBD2 on 6 matching bases. The CDR3 extends over 14 amino acids. Germline V gene lookup returns CDR1 KGHSH and CDR2 LQKENI. V was clipped by 2 bases and J by 0 bases, with 8 bases between them. The CDR3 nucleotides read TGTGCCAGCTCACCAATCGGGAGCTCCTACGAGCAGTACTTC. Translating gives CASSPIGSSYEQYF.

This clone was found once. In DNA, the CDR3 is TGTGCCAGCAGCCGGGGGGAGTTGAACACTGAAGCTTTCTTT. Its protein is CASSRGELNTEAFF. This chain links TRBV7-6 with TRBJ1-1; a weak D match, TRBD1 (5 bases). This CDR3 comprises 14 residues. V was trimmed by 5 bases and J by 0 bases, leaving 10 bases between them. In germline, CDR1 is SGHVS, CDR2 FNYEAQ. The whole variable domain, filled in from reference TRBV7-6 and TRBJ1-1, reads GAGVSQSPRYKVTKRGQDVALRCDPISGHVSLYWYRQALGQGPEFLTYFNYEAQQDKSGLPNDRFSAERPEGSISTLTIQRTEQRDSAMYRCASSRGELNTEAFFGQGTRLTVV.

V is TRBV6-1 and J is TRBJ1-3; TRBD1 is a possible D gene (6 bases). Trimming removed 6 bases at V and 4 bases at J, with 13 bases between. Germline values: CDR1 MNHNS, CDR2 SASEGT. The CDR3 runs to 14 residues. The CDR3 is CASSVQGAGNTIYF. CDR3 nucleotide sequence: TGTGCCAGCAGCGTACAGGGAGCAGGAAACACCATATATTTT.

The chain is built from TRBV28 and TRBJ2-7, with D tentatively TRBD2 (6 bases). The germline V gene encodes CDR1 MDHEN and CDR2 SYDVKM. This CDR3 contains 13 residues. Trimming shortened V by 8 bases and J by 2 bases, and 13 bases separated the two germline ends. The CDR3 DNA reads as TGTGCCAGCTGCGTTCCGGGGGCCTACGAGCAGTACTTC. Amino acid sequence: CASCVPGAYEQYF.

This chain uses TRBV6-5 with TRBJ2-1; 11 bases fit TRBD2. Germline V CDR1 and CDR2: MNHEY, SVGAGI. J gave up 6 bases and V 5 bases, and 6 bases lay outside the gene matches. This CDR3 region has 15 residues. The CDR3: CASSRLAGLGNEQFF. The CDR3 DNA follows: TGTGCCAGCAGTAGACTAGCGGGGCTTGGCAATGAGCAGTTCTTC.

The chain is built from TRBV30 and TRBJ1-1; the D is unclear. CDR3 length: 12 amino acids. Germline assignment: CDR1 GTSNPN and CDR2 SVGIG (reference sequence). V lost 3 bases and J lost 9, with 14 bases in between. The CDR3 DNA reads TGTGCCTGGAGCCCAACGCCGAGAAAAGCTTTCTTT. Protein product: CAWSPTPRKAFF. Full variable domain (remainder filled in from reference TRBV30 and TRBJ1-1): SQTIHQWPATLVQPVGSPLSLECTVEGTSNPNLYWYRQAAGRGLQLLFYSVGIGQISSEVPQNLSASRPQDRQFILSSKKLLLSDSGFYLCAWSPTPRKAFFGQGTRLTVV.

This chain connects TRBV29-1 to TRBJ2-7; D remains ambiguous. V lost 5 bases and J lost 2, with 10 bases in between. This CDR3 comprises 12 residues. Germline V lookup: CDR1 SQVTM, CDR2 ANQGSEA. CDR3 region: CSVREDTYEQYF. The CDR3 coding sequence is TGCAGCGTTCGCGAGGATACCTACGAGCAGTACTTC.